This is a list of T cell receptor beta chains from one sample in a study of blood T cell repertoires in COVID-19. Measured with immunoSEQ multiplex PCR; TCRdb has only the in-frame clones, and not every one. The table lists about 170,000 clones, 70% to 80% of them singletons, with around 19% in the top ten. Sequencing was done on a sample of PBMCs or T cells enriched from blood (not recorded which). The receptors shown here come from a woman aged 70-85 years in a cohort exposed to, infected with or recovered from COVID-19 (not recorded which). CDR3s include the opening cysteine and the closing phenylalanine or tryptophan. The order of the fields is D gene, V gene, clone size, J gene, CDR3 protein, CDR3 DNA. The D gene is left open where the match is weak. Only some rows state a clone size, as once, few, many or a class for expanded clones.

D gene: .; V gene: TRBV28; clone size: .; J gene: TRBJ2-7; CDR3 protein: CASSLRAVGYDFWYEQYF; CDR3 DNA: TGTGCCAGCAGTTTGAGGGCTGTCGGATATGACTTTTGGTACGAGCAGTACTTC
D gene: .; V gene: TRBV2; clone size: few; J gene: TRBJ1-5; CDR3 protein: CASSEQAAYQPQHF; CDR3 DNA: TGTGCCAGCAGTGAACAGGCAGCCTATCAGCCCCAGCATTTT
D gene: .; V gene: TRBV7-9; clone size: .; J gene: TRBJ1-2; CDR3 protein: CASSLYPGDYGYTF; CDR3 DNA: TGTGCCAGCAGCTTATACCCCGGGGACTATGGCTACACCTTC
D gene: .; V gene: TRBV7-8; clone size: once; J gene: TRBJ1-1; CDR3 protein: CASSSTGPIMNTEAFF; CDR3 DNA: TGTGCCAGCAGCTCCACAGGACCCATAATGAACACTGAAGCTTTCTTT
D gene: .; V gene: TRBV5-1; clone size: .; J gene: TRBJ1-2; CDR3 protein: CASSFGEIYGYTF; CDR3 DNA: TGCGCCAGCAGCTTTGGTGAGATCTATGGCTACACCTTC
D gene: TRBD1; V gene: TRBV19; clone size: .; J gene: TRBJ2-7; CDR3 protein: CASSPSGQVREQYF; CDR3 DNA: TGTGCCAGTAGTCCCTCGGGACAGGTCCGCGAGCAGTACTTC
D gene: TRBD1; V gene: TRBV4-2; clone size: .; J gene: TRBJ2-7; CDR3 protein: CASSQAKPRGRDEQYF; CDR3 DNA: TGTGCCAGCAGCCAAGCGAAGCCCAGGGGGCGGGACGAGCAGTACTTC
D gene: TRBD2; V gene: TRBV5-5; clone size: .; J gene: TRBJ2-7; CDR3 protein: CASSLSLAGGLYEQYF; CDR3 DNA: TGTGCCAGCAGCTTGTCACTAGCGGGAGGCCTTTACGAGCAGTACTTC
D gene: TRBD2; V gene: TRBV9; clone size: .; J gene: TRBJ2-5; CDR3 protein: CASSVGAGGGETQYF; CDR3 DNA: TGTGCCAGCAGCGTAGGAGCGGGAGGCGGCGAGACCCAGTACTTC
D gene: .; V gene: TRBV2; clone size: .; J gene: TRBJ2-7; CDR3 protein: CASMPSATGSGEQYF; CDR3 DNA: TGTGCCAGCATGCCCTCGGCTACGGGGTCAGGCGAGCAGTACTTC
D gene: .; V gene: TRBV5-4; clone size: .; J gene: TRBJ1-2; CDR3 protein: CASSLAGDGYTF; CDR3 DNA: TGTGCCAGCAGCTTGGCAGGTGATGGCTACACCTTC
D gene: .; V gene: TRBV2; clone size: .; J gene: TRBJ2-7; CDR3 protein: CASIGQTVGTRYF; CDR3 DNA: TGTGCCAGCATAGGACAGACAGTCGGTACCAGGTACTTC
D gene: TRBD1; V gene: TRBV4-2; clone size: .; J gene: TRBJ1-2; CDR3 protein: CASSQVTQGSNYGYTF; CDR3 DNA: TGTGCCAGCAGCCAAGTCACACAGGGGTCTAACTATGGCTACACCTTC
D gene: .; V gene: TRBV7-6; clone size: .; J gene: TRBJ2-7; CDR3 protein: CASSPGNEQYF; CDR3 DNA: TGTGCCAGCAGCCCCGGTAACGAGCAGTACTTC
D gene: TRBD2; V gene: TRBV27; clone size: .; J gene: TRBJ2-1; CDR3 protein: CASSSSRTRASSYNEQFF; CDR3 DNA: TGTGCCAGCAGTTCGAGCCGGACTAGAGCCTCCTCCTACAATGAGCAGTTCTTC
D gene: .; V gene: TRBV18; clone size: once; J gene: TRBJ1-2; CDR3 protein: CASSQSRGGYTF; CDR3 DNA: TGTGCCAGCTCGCAAAGCAGGGGCGGCTACACCTTC
D gene: .; V gene: TRBV5-1; clone size: .; J gene: TRBJ2-7; CDR3 protein: CASSLIPSSPDYEQYF; CDR3 DNA: TGCGCCAGCAGCTTGATCCCTTCCTCACCAGACTACGAGCAGTACTTC
D gene: .; V gene: TRBV28; clone size: .; J gene: TRBJ2-7; CDR3 protein: CASSLVYFEQYF; CDR3 DNA: TGTGCCAGCAGTTTAGTCTACTTTGAGCAGTACTTC
D gene: .; V gene: TRBV18; clone size: .; J gene: TRBJ1-1; CDR3 protein: CASSPRRDTEAFF; CDR3 DNA: TGTGCCAGCTCACCCCGCAGGGACACTGAAGCTTTCTTT
D gene: .; V gene: TRBV5-6; clone size: once; J gene: TRBJ1-2; CDR3 protein: CASSLWRGTNYGYTF; CDR3 DNA: TGTGCCAGCAGCTTGTGGAGAGGGACAAATTATGGCTACACCTTC
D gene: .; V gene: TRBV3-1/TRBV3-2; clone size: .; J gene: TRBJ1-1; CDR3 protein: CASSKTTNTEAFF; CDR3 DNA: TGTGCCAGCAGCAAGACAACGAACACTGAAGCTTTCTTT
D gene: TRBD2; V gene: TRBV6-5; clone size: once; J gene: TRBJ2-1; CDR3 protein: CASGTSGRPEQFF; CDR3 DNA: TGTGCCAGTGGGACTAGCGGGAGGCCTGAGCAGTTCTTC
D gene: TRBD1; V gene: TRBV7-9; clone size: .; J gene: TRBJ1-3; CDR3 protein: CASTPLTGTSSGNTIYF; CDR3 DNA: TGTGCCAGCACACCTCTGACAGGGACGAGCTCTGGAAACACCATATATTTT
D gene: .; V gene: TRBV29-1; clone size: few; J gene: TRBJ1-1; CDR3 protein: CSVQRGGNTEAFF; CDR3 DNA: TGCAGCGTCCAACGGGGAGGGAACACTGAAGCTTTCTTT
D gene: .; V gene: TRBV30; clone size: .; J gene: TRBJ2-7; CDR3 protein: CAWSVTRFFLYEQYF; CDR3 DNA: TGTGCCTGGAGTGTAACTCGGTTTTTTTTGTACGAGCAGTACTTC
D gene: .; V gene: TRBV19; clone size: .; J gene: TRBJ1-4; CDR3 protein: CASSLGHLGEKLFF; CDR3 DNA: TGTGCCAGTAGCCTGGGACACTTGGGTGAAAAACTGTTTTTT
D gene: TRBD1; V gene: TRBV18; clone size: .; J gene: TRBJ1-1; CDR3 protein: CASSRGTGGTVTEAFF; CDR3 DNA: TGTGCCAGCTCACGGGGGACAGGGGGTACGGTCACTGAAGCTTTCTTT
D gene: .; V gene: TRBV4-1; clone size: .; J gene: TRBJ2-5; CDR3 protein: CASSQAGVQETQYF; CDR3 DNA: TGCGCCAGCAGCCAAGCCGGGGTACAAGAGACCCAGTACTTC
D gene: .; V gene: TRBV3-1/TRBV3-2; clone size: .; J gene: TRBJ1-1; CDR3 protein: CASSQVPGRTEAFF; CDR3 DNA: TGTGCCAGCAGCCAAGTGCCAGGGCGGACTGAAGCTTTCTTT
D gene: .; V gene: TRBV7-7; clone size: .; J gene: TRBJ1-2; CDR3 protein: CASSSPGTPNYGYTF; CDR3 DNA: TGTGCTAGCAGCTCCCCCGGGACACCTAACTATGGCTACACCTTC
D gene: TRBD2; V gene: TRBV6-5; clone size: .; J gene: TRBJ2-7; CDR3 protein: CASRNSGSTYEQYF; CDR3 DNA: TGTGCCAGCAGGAATAGCGGGAGTACCTACGAGCAGTACTTC
D gene: .; V gene: TRBV2; clone size: .; J gene: TRBJ2-7; CDR3 protein: CASSRTAQGREQYF; CDR3 DNA: TGTGCCAGCAGCCGAACCGCACAGGGTCGCGAGCAGTACTTC
D gene: .; V gene: TRBV14; clone size: .; J gene: TRBJ2-5; CDR3 protein: CASSQDRGGMGTQYF; CDR3 DNA: TGTGCCAGCAGCCAAGATCGAGGCGGGATGGGGACCCAGTACTTC
D gene: TRBD1; V gene: TRBV7-2; clone size: few; J gene: TRBJ2-3; CDR3 protein: CASSTRRDRGTDTQYF; CDR3 DNA: TGTGCCAGCAGCACGCGCCGGGACAGGGGCACAGATACGCAGTATTTT
D gene: TRBD1; V gene: TRBV11-3; clone size: .; J gene: TRBJ2-2; CDR3 protein: CASSLGFDRAKAGELFF; CDR3 DNA: TGTGCCAGCAGCTTGGGGTTTGACAGGGCTAAGGCCGGGGAGCTGTTTTTT
D gene: TRBD2; V gene: TRBV13; clone size: once; J gene: TRBJ2-5; CDR3 protein: CASSSVSGSRETQYF; CDR3 DNA: TGTGCCAGCAGCTCCGTTAGCGGGAGTCGGGAGACCCAGTACTTC
D gene: TRBD1; V gene: TRBV29-1; clone size: .; J gene: TRBJ1-2; CDR3 protein: CSSSPGTGGYGYTF; CDR3 DNA: TGCAGCTCCAGCCCCGGGACAGGGGGATATGGCTACACCTTC
D gene: .; V gene: TRBV27; clone size: many; J gene: TRBJ2-7; CDR3 protein: CASSRSWGVVSFEQYF; CDR3 DNA: TGTGCCAGCAGTCGTTCCTGGGGGGTGGTTTCCTTCGAGCAGTACTTC
D gene: TRBD1; V gene: TRBV15; clone size: few; J gene: TRBJ2-7; CDR3 protein: CATSRGWRQGRTNEQYF; CDR3 DNA: TGTGCCACCAGCAGAGGATGGAGACAGGGGAGAACGAACGAGCAGTACTTC
D gene: TRBD2; V gene: TRBV4-2; clone size: .; J gene: TRBJ2-7; CDR3 protein: CASSPSGRVVEQYF; CDR3 DNA: TGTGCCAGCAGCCCGAGCGGGAGGGTAGTTGAGCAGTACTTC
D gene: .; V gene: TRBV28; clone size: .; J gene: TRBJ2-3; CDR3 protein: CASSLSRGTYTDTQYF; CDR3 DNA: TGTGCCAGCAGTTTATCACGGGGAACGTACACAGATACGCAGTATTTT
D gene: .; V gene: TRBV6-1; clone size: .; J gene: TRBJ1-2; CDR3 protein: CASSEWARNYGYTF; CDR3 DNA: TGTGCCAGCAGTGAATGGGCAAGGAACTATGGCTACACCTTC
D gene: .; V gene: TRBV3-1/TRBV3-2; clone size: .; J gene: TRBJ1-2; CDR3 protein: CASSQDYRGYGYTF; CDR3 DNA: TGTGCCAGCAGCCAAGATTATCGAGGGTATGGCTACACCTTC
D gene: .; V gene: TRBV28; clone size: .; J gene: TRBJ2-7; CDR3 protein: CASSLSVPSYEQYF; CDR3 DNA: TGTGCCAGCAGTTTATCAGTCCCTTCCTACGAGCAGTACTTC
D gene: .; V gene: TRBV9; clone size: few; J gene: TRBJ2-1; CDR3 protein: CASSVEGVSYNEQFF; CDR3 DNA: TGTGCCAGCAGCGTAGAAGGGGTATCCTACAATGAGCAGTTCTTC